One sample yielded the 25 T cell receptor beta chains listed below, sequenced in a study of T cell clonality in common variable immunodeficiency. This table comes from immunoSEQ multiplex PCR, and its TCRdb copy is limited to in-frame clones, with some not included. The sample includes under 45,000 clones, none of them occurring once. Sample: peripheral blood mononuclear cells. The receptors were gathered from a person aged 18 to 69 in good health.

In its sample, this clone was seen many times. The CDR3 goes on 3 residues after the read ends, and that part is filled in from the germline J gene. V gene TRBV19 combines with J gene TRBJ2-3, with TRBD2 identical over 12 bases. The V gene's germline CDR1 is LNHDA and CDR2 SQIVND (reference sequence). The CDR3 loop spans 16 amino acids. V trimming: 6 bases; J trimming: 4 bases; junction bases outside the gene matches: 8. CDR3 DNA, as far as it was read: TGTGCCAGTAGGCCCGGACTAGCGGGATATCCAGATACG. Translated: CASRPGLAGYPDT. The CDR3 in full is CASRPGLAGYPDTQYF.

This clone appeared many times. The CDR3 goes on 3 residues after the read ends, and that part is filled in from the germline J gene. The rearrangement links TRBV30 to TRBJ2-3; TRBD2 aligns across 13 bases. The J segment lost 8 bases and the V segment lost 4 bases, leaving 3 bases of the junction unmatched. The CDR3 spans 13 residues. From germline, CDR1 is GTSNPN and CDR2 SVGIG (reference sequence). CDR3 sequence: CAWTGLAGTTQYF. The CDR3 bases that were read are TGTGCCTGGACGGGACTAGCGGGAACTACG.

This clone was counted many times. The read is 3 residues too short to cover the CDR3 end, so that end is filled in from the germline J gene. This sequence joins TRBV19 and TRBJ1-5; D is undetermined. This CDR3 comprises 13 residues. V dropped 2 bases and J dropped 4 bases, with 6 bases sitting between them. Germline CDR1 reads LNHDA; CDR2 reads SQIVND (reference sequence). This CDR3 is CASSITGNQPQHF. The CDR3 DNA, read in part, is TGTGCCAGTAGTATAACGGGGAATCAGCCC.

Ten or more counts support this clone. The read terminates 3 residues before the CDR3 end, so the remaining end is supplied by the germline J gene. The chain combines TRBV19 with TRBJ1-2; 8 nucleotides agree with TRBD1. V gave up 5 bases and J gave up 4 bases; unmatched junction bases: 12. CDR1 and CDR2 from the germline V gene are LNHDA and SQIVND (reference sequence). CDR3 length equals 16 residues. The part of the CDR3 DNA that was read is TGTGCCAGTAGTCCACTCTTCCGGACAGGGTCCTATGGC. It encodes CASSPLFRTGSYG. The whole CDR3 region reads CASSPLFRTGSYGYTF. Together with reference TRBV19 and TRBJ1-2, the CDR3 gives the full variable domain: DGGITQSPKYLFRKEGQNVTLSCEQNLNHDAMYWYRQDPGQGLRLIYYSQIVNDFQKGDIAEGYSVSREKKESFPLTVTSAQKNPTAFYLCASSPLFRTGSYGYTFGSGTRLTVV.

This clone has at least ten counts. The read halts 3 residues ahead of the CDR3 end, with the missing end drawn from the germline J gene. This chain joins TRBV20-1 and TRBJ2-7; 12 bases fit TRBD2. The germline CDR1 and CDR2 sequences are DFQATT and SNEGSKA (reference sequence). J was trimmed by 5 bases and V by 3 bases; bases with no gene match: 11. The CDR3 length is 16 residues. Here the CDR3 reads CSARGSTSGSSNEQYF. The covered CDR3 bases are TGCAGTGCTAGGGGATCGACTAGCGGGAGTTCCAACGAG.

This clone showed up many times. The read terminates 3 residues ahead of where the CDR3 ends, so the germline J gene completes it. The chain has TRBV19 and TRBJ2-5; 11 nucleotides align to TRBD2. Germline values: CDR1 LNHDA, CDR2 SQIVND (reference sequence). The CDR3 totals 16 residues. V was pared by 3 bases and J by 4 bases, with 7 bases of the junction left unmatched. CDR3 sequence: CASSIRSLAGGETQYF. The covered CDR3 bases are TGTGCCAGTAGTATTAGGAGCCTAGCGGGGGGAGAGACC.

Ten or more counts support this clone. The CDR3 is cut off 3 residues early in the read; its end comes from the germline J gene. The V call is TRBV18, the J call TRBJ2-7; a possible D gene is TRBD1 (6 bases). The CDR3 loop spans 13 amino acids. Germline V lookup: CDR1 KGHSH, CDR2 LQKENI. Trimming removed 3 bases at V and 4 bases at J, with 10 bases between. CDR3 bases read: TGTGCCAGCTCACCCCTACAGGGATACGAG. It is translated as CASSPLQGYE. The full CDR3 protein is CASSPLQGYEQYF.

This clone was picked up a small number of times. With the read ending 3 residues before the CDR3 end, the germline J gene is used to fill in that end. This rearrangement joins TRBV30 to TRBJ2-2; D not certain. Germline V gene sequence: CDR1 GTSNPN, CDR2 SVGIG (reference sequence). The length of the CDR3 is 16 residues. The CDR3 loop is CAWSVERPPTNEKLFF. CDR3 DNA (partial): TGTGCCTGGAGTGTAGAAAGGCCACCAACTAATGAAAAG.

This clone was seen repeatedly, ten times or more. The read terminates 3 residues ahead of where the CDR3 ends, so the germline J gene completes it. The rearrangement uses TRBV28 and TRBJ2-2; D possibly corresponds to TRBD1 (6 bases). Germline V gene lookup returns CDR1 MDHEN and CDR2 SYDVKM. The CDR3 is 14 amino acids. V was pared by 4 bases and J by 1 base, with 7 bases between. CDR3 sequence: CASSYRENTGELFF. The sequenced part of the CDR3 DNA is TGTGCCAGCAGTTACAGGGAGAACACCGGGGAG.

This clone was picked up many times. The observed sequence ends 3 residues before the CDR3 terminus, with the missing tail filled in from the germline J gene. The chain is built from TRBV19 and TRBJ1-5; maybe TRBD1 (5 bases). V dropped 0 bases and J dropped 1 base, with 10 bases sitting between them. The germline V gene has CDR1 LNHDA and CDR2 SQIVND (reference sequence). The CDR3 has 16 residues. CDR3 protein: CASSIDVGQSNQPQHF. CDR3 DNA, as far as it was read: TGTGCCAGTAGTATAGATGTGGGGCAGAGCAATCAGCCC.

Ten or more counts support this clone. A junction boundary mismatches the germline segment, possibly from a read error. The CDR3 extends 3 residues past the end of the read, so its final part is completed from the germline J gene. The chain recombines TRBV20-1 with TRBJ2-5; TRBD1 agrees at 9 bases. The CDR3 contains 14 residues. The V gene's germline CDR1 is DFQATT and CDR2 SNEGSKA (reference sequence). CDR3 DNA, as far as it was read: TGCAGCGCTAGCTCCGGGACAGGGCAAGAGACC. Translation: CSASSGTGQET. The CDR3 as a whole reads CSASSGTGQETQYF.

This clone was seen repeatedly, ten times or more. The missing CDR3 end, 3 residues past where the read stops, is filled in from the germline J gene. The rearrangement links TRBV20-1 to TRBJ2-5; maybe TRBD1 (5 bases). The CDR3 runs to 14 residues. V lost 0 bases and J 4 bases, leaving 12 bases between the germline ends. Germline CDR1 reads DFQATT; CDR2 reads SNEGSKA (reference sequence). The CDR3 reads CSARDPSQGETQYF. The DNA read from the CDR3 is TGCAGTGCTAGAGATCCCTCCCAGGGAGAGACC.

In its sample, this clone was seen many times. Read data end 3 residues before the CDR3 end; the end is taken from the germline J gene. Other nucleotide sequences in the sample specify the same CDR3. This chain uses TRBV20-1 with TRBJ2-2; weak D call: TRBD2 (6 bases). V dropped 3 bases and J dropped 2 bases, with 10 bases sitting between them. Germline CDR1 and CDR2: DFQATT and SNEGSKA (reference sequence). There are 14 residues in the CDR3. The CDR3 bases that were read are TGCAGTGCTAGGTTGGCGGGAAACACCGGGGAG. Protein sequence: CSARLAGNTGE. The CDR3 in full is CSARLAGNTGELFF.

This clone was detected a few times. The read ends 3 residues before the CDR3 terminus; that terminus is restored from the germline J gene. This chain links TRBV2 with TRBJ2-2; TRBD1 matches 8 bases. Germline V gene data show CDR1 as SNHLY and CDR2 as FYNNEI. This CDR3 has 13 amino acids. The covered CDR3 bases are TGTGCCAGAGGAGGACAGGGTTTTGAAAAG. Encoded protein: CARGGQGFEK. The entire CDR3 is CARGGQGFEKLFF.

This clone was seen repeatedly, ten times or more. Sequencing ends 3 residues short of the CDR3 end; the germline J gene provides the rest. V is TRBV11-3 and J is TRBJ2-1, with 7 bases that match TRBD2. The germline gives CDR1 SGHNT, CDR2 YENEEA. The V gene end was trimmed by 1 base and the J gene end by 9 bases; junction bases not matched to a gene: 3. The CDR3 contains 13 residues. Incomplete CDR3 DNA: TGTGCCAGCAGCTTAGGCCCTAGCGGTGAG. It translates to CASSLGPSGE. In full, the CDR3 reads CASSLGPSGEQFF.

This clone was counted ten times or more. The CDR3 goes on 3 residues after the read ends, and that part is filled in from the germline J gene. This rearrangement joins TRBV29-1 to TRBJ2-7, with TRBD1 matching over 11 bases. V shed 7 bases and J 2 bases; nucleotides not matched to a gene: 1. CDR1 and CDR2 (germline): SQVTM, ANQGSEA. This CDR3 has 12 residues. The CDR3 is CSAGQGAYEQYF. CDR3 DNA, as far as it was read: TGCAGCGCGGGACAGGGGGCCTACGAG.

Points on this clone: The CDR3 end lies 3 residues beyond the end of the read and is filled in from the germline J gene. The chain joins TRBV10-1 to TRBJ2-7, with a weak D call TRBD2 (5 bases). Germline V CDR1 and CDR2: WNHNN, SYGVQD (reference sequence). The CDR3 has 14 residues. Trimming shortened V by 5 bases and J by 1 base, and 12 bases separated the two germline ends. The CDR3 spells CASSSSGRSYEQYF. The part of the CDR3 DNA that was read is TGCGCCAGCAGTAGCAGCGGCCGTTCCTACGAG.

This clone was seen at least ten times. Read data end 3 residues before the CDR3 end; the end is taken from the germline J gene. This rearrangement joins TRBV7-9 to TRBJ2-7; D remains ambiguous. The CDR3 is 11 amino acids. Between the trimmed V and J ends, which lost 4 bases and 2 bases, there was a span of 3 bases. Germline V gene lookup returns CDR1 SEHNR and CDR2 FQNEAQ (reference sequence). This CDR3 reads CASSSTYEQYF. The sequenced part of the CDR3 DNA is TGTGCCAGCAGCTCCACCTACGAG.

A word on this clone: The sequenced fragment ends 3 residues before the CDR3 boundary, so the rest is inferred from the germline J gene. V gene TRBV4-2 combines with J gene TRBJ2-7, with 7 bases that match TRBD2. The CDR3 spans 15 residues. V lost 1 base to trimming and J lost 2 bases; unmatched junction nucleotides: 5. Germline lookup yields CDR1 LGHNA and CDR2 YNFKEQ. The part of the CDR3 DNA that was read is TGTGCCAGCAGCCAAGCGGCGGGAGCCCCCTACGAG. It is translated as CASSQAAGAPYE. The complete CDR3 reads CASSQAAGAPYEQYF.

This clone came up many times. The read terminates 3 residues before the CDR3 end, so the remaining end is supplied by the germline J gene. This chain uses TRBV9 with TRBJ2-3; 10 bases fit TRBD2. The ends lost 0 bases at V and 2 bases at J; junction bases unmatched: 3. The germline V gene encodes CDR1 SGDLS and CDR2 YYNGEE. The CDR3 totals 16 residues. The CDR3 loop reads CASSVGTSGYTDTQYF. The sequenced part of the CDR3 DNA is TGTGCCAGCAGCGTAGGGACTAGCGGCTACACAGATACG.

This clone was observed at least ten times. The CDR3 is cut off 3 residues early in the read; its end comes from the germline J gene. The chain is built from TRBV5-1 and TRBJ2-2; possible D gene TRBD1, 5 bases. This CDR3 is built from 16 residues. Between the trimmed V and J ends, which lost 0 bases and 0 bases, there was a span of 9 bases. Per germline, CDR1 SGHRS and CDR2 YFSETQ. The CDR3 reads CASSLEGFANTGELFF. The CDR3 DNA, read in part, is TGCGCCAGCAGCTTGGAGGGGTTCGCGAACACCGGGGAG.

This clone was counted many times. The read ends 3 residues before the CDR3 terminus; that terminus is restored from the germline J gene. The chain employs TRBV5-1 and TRBJ2-5, with TRBD2 matching over 13 bases. Germline V CDR1 and CDR2: SGHRS, YFSETQ. The ends lost 5 bases at V and 4 bases at J; junction bases unmatched: 5. CDR3 length: 15 residues. The covered CDR3 bases are TGCGCCAGCAGAAGTGGACTAGCGGGAGTAGAGACC. Translated: CASRSGLAGVET. The CDR3 in its entirety is CASRSGLAGVETQYF.

This clone has ten or more counts. The read comes to an end 3 residues before the CDR3 does, leaving the germline J gene to fill in the end. The gene calls are TRBV5-1 and TRBJ2-2; tentatively, D is TRBD2 (6 bases). Looked up from germline, CDR1 is SGHRS and CDR2 is YFSETQ. The CDR3 is made up of 16 amino acids. Trimming shortened V by 0 bases and J by 7 bases, and 16 bases separated the two germline ends. The CDR3 loop is CASSLGGTQSHGELFF. Partial CDR3 DNA: TGCGCCAGCAGCTTGGGGGGGACTCAGTCGCACGGGGAG. Filled out from reference TRBV5-1 and TRBJ2-2, the complete variable domain reads KAGVTQTPRYLIKTRGQQVTLSCSPISGHRSVSWYQQTPGQGLQFLFEYFSETQRNKGNFPGRFSGRQFSNSRSEMNVSTLELGDSALYLCASSLGGTQSHGELFFGEGSRLTVL.

Concerning this clone itself: The CDR3 end is not reached by the read, which stops 3 residues before it; the germline J gene fills it in. The chain combines TRBV2 with TRBJ2-2; TRBD1 matches at 7 bases. The CDR3 consists of 15 residues. Germline CDR1 and CDR2: SNHLY and FYNNEI. CDR3 sequence reads: CASRTQGEGGEKLFF. The part of the CDR3 DNA that was read is TGTGCCAGCAGGACTCAGGGGGAAGGAGGTGAAAAG.

This clone was seen repeatedly, ten times or more. The CDR3 end lies 3 residues beyond the end of the read and is filled in from the germline J gene. The same CDR3 arises from other DNA sequences in this sample as well. J is TRBJ1-3 and V is TRBV19; a weak D match, TRBD1 (5 bases). Germline V CDR1 and CDR2: LNHDA, SQIVND (reference sequence). The CDR3 extends over 15 amino acids. V was clipped by 2 bases and J by 2 bases, with 10 bases between them. The CDR3 region is CASSISGETGNTIYF. Partial CDR3 DNA: TGTGCCAGTAGTATATCGGGGGAAACTGGAAACACC. The variable domain in full, completed from reference TRBV19 and TRBJ1-3, reads DGGITQSPKYLFRKEGQNVTLSCEQNLNHDAMYWYRQDPGQGLRLIYYSQIVNDFQKGDIAEGYSVSREKKESFPLTVTSAQKNPTAFYLCASSISGETGNTIYFGEGSWLTVV.